These T cell receptor beta chains were read from a single sample in a study of CD4 T cells in relation to SARS-CoV-2 and coronaviruses. Their antigens remain unidentified. The repertoire was sequenced with immunoSEQ multiplex PCR; TCRdb's copy has only in-frame clones and lacks some. The sample shows 15,000 to 20,000 clones, around 82% of them seen only once. The sequenced sample consisted of CD4+ T cells from PBMCs, cultured in vitro. These receptors originate from a human donor in good health. The CDR3 runs from the conserved cysteine through the conserved F or W. Each record gives: clone size, J gene, D gene, V gene, CDR3 DNA, CDR3 protein. The D gene is left open where the match is weak. Only some rows state a clone size, as once, few, many or a class for expanded clones.

NA	TRBJ1-5	TRBD1	TRBV2	TGTGCCAGCAGCGCTAACCGGGACAGGGCGCAGCCCCAGCATTTT	CASSANRDRAQPQHF
NA	TRBJ1-3	NA	TRBV3-1/TRBV3-2	TGTGCCAGCAGCCAAGAAGGAGGGGCTGGAAACACCATATATTTT	CASSQEGGAGNTIYF
NA	TRBJ2-5	TRBD1	TRBV10-2	TGCGCCAGCAGTCTGACCCAGGGGGTGGTGGAGACCCAGTACTTC	CASSLTQGVVETQYF
NA	TRBJ2-1	NA	TRBV5-1	TGCGCCAGCAGCATTACAGGCTCCTACAATGAGCAGTTCTTC	CASSITGSYNEQFF
NA	TRBJ2-7	NA	TRBV2	TGTGCCAGCACGGGTGACTCCTACGAGCAGTACTTC	CASTGDSYEQYF
few	TRBJ2-1	TRBD1	TRBV6-5	TGTGCCAGCAGTTACTCGAGCAGGGGGCGCGCGGATGAGCAGTTCTTC	CASSYSSRGRADEQFF
NA	TRBJ1-1	TRBD1	TRBV10-2	TGCGCCAGCAGGGAAGGACAGGGAAACACTGAAGCTTTCTTT	CASREGQGNTEAFF
NA	TRBJ2-7	TRBD1	TRBV7-9	TGTGCCAGCAGCCCCGGGACAGGGGTTTTCCACGAGCAGTACTTC	CASSPGTGVFHEQYF
NA	TRBJ2-1	NA	TRBV4-1	TGCGCCAGCAGCCAAGATCTGTGGGGCAATGAGCAGTTCTTC	CASSQDLWGNEQFF
NA	TRBJ2-1	NA	TRBV7-2	TGTGCCAGCAGCGTGGGATTAGAGCAGTTCTTC	CASSVGLEQFF
NA	TRBJ1-2	NA	TRBV5-1	TGCGCCAGCAGCTTGGGAGAGGGGGGAAGTGGCTACACCTTC	CASSLGEGGSGYTF
NA	TRBJ2-2	TRBD1	TRBV9	TGTGCCAGCAGCGTAGGAAGGACAGGGCAAACCGGGGAGCTGTTTTTT	CASSVGRTGQTGELFF
few	TRBJ1-3	NA	TRBV20-1	TGCAGTGCTAGTGCGGGATTTGAAAACACCATATATTTT	CSASAGFENTIYF
NA	TRBJ2-5	NA	TRBV5-1	TGCGCCAGCAGCCCGACGCACCAGACCCAGTACTTC	CASSPTHQTQYF
few	TRBJ2-1	TRBD2	TRBV10-1	TGCGCCAGCAGTGAGTCATCGTTCGCTAGCGGGAGGACCTACAATGAGCAGTTCTTC	CASSESSFASGRTYNEQFF
NA	TRBJ2-5	TRBD1	TRBV6-2/TRBV6-3	TGTGCCAGCAGTTACGACAGGGGGCGGGTAGGAGAGACCCAGTACTTC	CASSYDRGRVGETQYF
NA	TRBJ1-3	NA	TRBV6-2/TRBV6-3	TGTGCCAGCAGTCTCGAGGATGCGGGAGGAAACACCATATATTTT	CASSLEDAGGNTIYF
once	TRBJ1-1	TRBD1	TRBV29-1	TGCAGCGTTACTTTCACAGGGGAGGCTTTCTTT	CSVTFTGEAFF
NA	TRBJ2-7	NA	TRBV18	TGTGCTAGCTCACCACAAGAACGTTACGAGCAGTACTTC	CASSPQERYEQYF
NA	TRBJ1-4	NA	TRBV3-1/TRBV3-2	TGTGCCAGCAGCCCGCGGGGAGGAGGAGAAAAACTGTTTTTT	CASSPRGGGEKLFF
NA	TRBJ2-4	NA	TRBV6-6	TGTGCCAGCAGTCGAGGGATGGCCAAAAACATTCAGTACTTC	CASSRGMAKNIQYF
few	TRBJ1-4	NA	TRBV29-1	TGCAGCGTTGTGGTAGGGAATGAAAAACTGTTTTTT	CSVVVGNEKLFF
NA	TRBJ2-3	NA	TRBV5-1	TGCGCCAGCAGCCCGAGTCCCTCTAGCACAGATACGCAGTATTTT	CASSPSPSSTDTQYF
NA	TRBJ2-3	NA	TRBV3-1/TRBV3-2	TGTGCCAGCAGCCCCCCGGGTAGTGGAGATACGCAGTATTTT	CASSPPGSGDTQYF
NA	TRBJ1-2	TRBD1	TRBV5-6	TGTGCCAGCAACTCCTATTTAACAGGGGGTAACTATGGCTACACCTTC	CASNSYLTGGNYGYTF
NA	TRBJ2-7	NA	TRBV13	TGTGCCAGCAGCAACAGCTACGAGCAGTACTTC	CASSNSYEQYF
NA	TRBJ1-5	NA	TRBV6-6	TGTGCCAGCGGACAGATCAGCAATCAGCCCCAGCATTTT	CASGQISNQPQHF
few	TRBJ2-1	NA	TRBV2	TGTGCCAGCAGGGGCGACAGACTTTCATACAATGAGCAGTTCTTC	CASRGDRLSYNEQFF